Listed here are 16 T cell receptor beta chains from one sample, sequenced in a study of blood T cell repertoires in COVID-19 (dated by TCRdb to 2020 to 2021). Library prep was done by the immunoSEQ multiplex PCR assay. TCRdb mirrors the immuneACCESS table, restricted to in-frame sequences. Some clones are absent from its copies; in checked studies, under half trace to an unresolved V gene, and the reason for the others is unknown. This sample holds about 65,000 clones; 65% to 85% were observed only once. Roughly 41% of the sample comes from the top ten. Sequenced: peripheral blood. These receptors were obtained from a human donor in a cohort sampled during active COVID-19.

This clone was seen a few times. The V call is TRBV11-3, the J call TRBJ2-5, with D maybe TRBD2 (6 bases). The CDR3 totals 15 residues. Trimming took off 0 bases at V and 2 bases at J, with 10 bases between the two ends. Germline CDR1 and CDR2: SGHNT and YENEEA. The CDR3 here is CASSLDPGAQETQYF. DNA for the CDR3: TGTGCCAGCAGCTTAGATCCGGGAGCTCAAGAGACCCAGTACTTC.

This clone is a singleton in its sample. The rearrangement links TRBV6-6 to TRBJ2-2, with 8 positions matching TRBD1. V shed 4 bases, J shed 5 bases, and the junction held 9 bases outside the gene matches. This CDR3 contains 16 residues. CDR1 is MNHNY, CDR2 SVGAGI, per germline (reference sequence). The CDR3 DNA follows: TGTGCCAGCAGTTCCCACCGGGACAGGAGAACCGGGGAGCTGTTTTTT. Its protein is CASSSHRDRRTGELFF.

This chain uses TRBV10-2 with TRBJ1-4, with 8 bases matching TRBD1. This CDR3 has 15 residues. The ends lost 8 bases at V and 0 bases at J; junction bases unmatched: 5. Germline loops: CDR1 WSHSY, CDR2 SAAADI. CDR3 DNA sequence: TGCGCCAGCTGCGACAGGGGCGCAACTAATGAAAAACTGTTTTTT. Encoded protein: CASCDRGATNEKLFF.

This clone was detected once. V gene TRBV14 combines with J gene TRBJ2-7; 12 nucleotides align to TRBD2. The CDR3 loop spans 13 amino acids. Losses at the gene ends were 1 base for V and 9 bases for J; bases not matched to a gene: 1. Germline V CDR1 and CDR2: SGHDN, FVKESK. Here the CDR3 reads CASSQGLAGVQYF. CDR3 DNA sequence: TGTGCCAGCAGCCAAGGACTAGCGGGGGTGCAGTACTTC.

A single count supports this clone. This chain links TRBV28 with TRBJ2-4; D is possibly TRBD2 (7 bases). V shed 8 bases and J shed 9 bases, with 17 bases lying between them. CDR1 is MDHEN, CDR2 SYDVKM, per germline. CDR3 length: 13 residues. CDR3 in DNA: TGTGCCAGCGGGGGGGCGGCAAAGGGCATTCAGTACTTC. This gives the protein CASGGAAKGIQYF.

The rearrangement joins TRBV13 to TRBJ2-6; TRBD1 agrees at 10 bases. CDR3 length: 17 residues. Trimming at V came to 4 bases and at J to 2 bases, leaving 5 bases not matched to a gene. Germline V gene data show CDR1 as PRHDT and CDR2 as FYEKMQ (reference sequence). The CDR3 DNA reads as TGTGCCAGCAGCTCCGGGACAGGGGCGCCTGGGGCCAACGTCCTGACTTTC. It translates to CASSSGTGAPGANVLTF. The whole variable domain, filled in from reference TRBV13 and TRBJ2-6, reads AAGVIQSPRHLIKEKRETATLKCYPIPRHDTVYWYQQGPGQDPQFLISFYEKMQSDKGSIPDRFSAQQFSDYHSELNMSSLELGDSALYFCASSSGTGAPGANVLTFGAGSRLTVL.

The rearrangement uses TRBV6-6 and TRBJ2-7; TRBD2 matches at 7 bases. With 2 bases clipped from V and 5 bases from J, the junction kept 3 bases outside the gene matches. The CDR3 totals 13 residues. The germline V gene has CDR1 MNHNY and CDR2 SVGAGI (reference sequence). CDR3 amino acids: CASSYEAGNEQYF. The CDR3 DNA follows: TGTGCCAGCAGTTACGAAGCGGGGAACGAGCAGTACTTC.

This chain links TRBV5-1 with TRBJ1-6, with 7 bases fitting TRBD1. The CDR3 length is 16 residues. CDR1 SGHRS and CDR2 YFSETQ come from the germline V gene. Losses at the gene ends were 0 bases for V and 13 bases for J; bases not matched to a gene: 13. The CDR3 sequence: CASSLDRGQGGVPLHF. Written as DNA, the CDR3 is TGCGCCAGCAGCTTGGACCGGGGGCAGGGGGGAGTCCCCCTCCACTTT.

The V call is TRBV7-9, the J call TRBJ2-5; maybe TRBD2 (6 bases). The V end was cut by 5 bases, the J end by 5 bases, with 18 bases between. Germline CDR1 is SEHNR and CDR2 is FQNEAQ (reference sequence). The CDR3 has 15 amino acids. This chain's CDR3 is CASSQFLGGGETQYF. CDR3 sequence (DNA): TGTGCCAGCAGCCAATTCCTGGGGGGTGGTGAGACCCAGTACTTC.

The V and J genes are TRBV7-2 and TRBJ1-1; TRBD1 aligns across 8 bases. Germline V lookup: CDR1 SGHTA, CDR2 FQGNSA. The V segment lost 2 bases and the J segment 6 bases; nucleotides outside the gene matches: 8. The CDR3 runs 15 residues. CDR3 nucleotide sequence: TGTGCCAGCAGCTTACAGGGGGCCCCGAGAGCTGAAGCTTTCTTT. Translating gives CASSLQGAPRAEAFF.

This chain connects TRBV27 to TRBJ2-3; 10 positions agree with TRBD2. Germline V CDR1 and CDR2: MNHEY, SMNVEV (reference sequence). The CDR3 contains 15 residues. Trimming removed 5 bases from V and 8 bases from J; junction bases left unmatched: 10. Written as DNA, the CDR3 is TGTGCCAGCAGTGCGCCGGGACTAGCGAGATCTACGCAGTATTTT. Encoded protein: CASSAPGLARSTQYF.

The rearrangement uses TRBV5-1 and TRBJ1-3; D may be TRBD1 (6 bases). Trimming removed 5 bases at V and 2 bases at J, with 14 bases between. Germline loops: CDR1 SGHRS, CDR2 YFSETQ. CDR3 length: 15 amino acids. CDR3 in amino acids: CASRDSGGPGNTIYF. The CDR3 bases are TGCGCCAGCAGGGATTCGGGGGGCCCTGGAAACACCATATATTTT.

The chain carries TRBV9 and TRBJ2-3, with 8 bases matching TRBD2. The CDR3 runs 15 residues. Germline CDR1 and CDR2: SGDLS and YYNGEE. The ends lost 2 bases at V and 4 bases at J; junction bases unmatched: 6. The CDR3 region is CASSVRGGRADTQYF. CDR3 coding DNA: TGTGCCAGCAGCGTTCGGGGGGGCCGGGCAGATACGCAGTATTTT.

The V and J genes are TRBV19 and TRBJ1-1; 9 bases map to TRBD1. Germline V gene data show CDR1 as LNHDA and CDR2 as SQIVND (reference sequence). This CDR3 contains 13 residues. V was pared by 3 bases and J by 7 bases, with 3 bases of the junction left unmatched. CDR3 sequence: CASSIGQGIEAFF. Written as DNA, the CDR3 is TGTGCCAGTAGTATTGGACAGGGGATTGAAGCTTTCTTT. Full variable domain (missing parts from reference TRBV19 and TRBJ1-1): DGGITQSPKYLFRKEGQNVTLSCEQNLNHDAMYWYRQDPGQGLRLIYYSQIVNDFQKGDIAEGYSVSREKKESFPLTVTSAQKNPTAFYLCASSIGQGIEAFFGQGTRLTVV.

As DNA, the CDR3 is TGTGCCAGTAGTATAGCCGGACAGCGAGGGTCGGCCCAGCATTTT. Translation: CASSIAGQRGSAQHF. The V and J genes are TRBV19 and TRBJ1-5, with D tentatively TRBD1 (6 bases). This CDR3 is 15 amino acids long. V lost 1 base to trimming and J lost 11 bases, with 18 bases between them. Germline V gene data show CDR1 as LNHDA and CDR2 as SQIVND (reference sequence).

This clone was seen only once. J is TRBJ1-2 and V is TRBV18; 10 bases map to TRBD1. Losses at the gene ends were 8 bases for V and 4 bases for J; bases not matched to a gene: 4. The germline V gene has CDR1 KGHSH and CDR2 LQKENI. This CDR3 has 13 amino acids. For the CDR3, the DNA is TGTGCCAGCGCCGGGACAGGGGTCTATGGCTACACCTTC. This gives the protein CASAGTGVYGYTF.